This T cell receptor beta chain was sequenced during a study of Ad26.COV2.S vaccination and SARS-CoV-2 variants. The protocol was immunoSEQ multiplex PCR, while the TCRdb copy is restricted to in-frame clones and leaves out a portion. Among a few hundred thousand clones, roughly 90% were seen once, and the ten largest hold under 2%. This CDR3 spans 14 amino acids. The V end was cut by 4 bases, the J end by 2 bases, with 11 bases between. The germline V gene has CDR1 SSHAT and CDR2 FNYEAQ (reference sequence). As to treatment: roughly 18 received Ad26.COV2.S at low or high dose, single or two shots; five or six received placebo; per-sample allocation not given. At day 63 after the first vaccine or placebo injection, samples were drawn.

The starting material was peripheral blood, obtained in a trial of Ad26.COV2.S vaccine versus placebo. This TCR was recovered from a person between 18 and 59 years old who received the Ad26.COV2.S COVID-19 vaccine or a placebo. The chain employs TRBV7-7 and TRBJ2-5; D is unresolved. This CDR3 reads CASSSGRVQETQYF. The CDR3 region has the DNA TGTGCCAGCAGCTCCGGACGGGTACAAGAGACCCAGTACTTC.